Sequencing of this TCR beta chain was carried out in a study of STAT3 mutations in large granular lymphocyte leukemia. The study's findings and limits: Every T-LGLL patient had at least one immunodominant TCRbeta clonotype.

With regard to this clone: Its antigen remains unknown.

Method: immunoSEQ multiplex PCR; TCRdb's copy keeps in-frame clones and lacks some. The sample lists more than 25,000 clones, about 74% occurring once. Sequencing was done on a sample of peripheral blood mononuclear cells. This TCR was recovered from a woman in her fifties or sixties with T-cell large granular lymphocyte leukemia. Some clones in this sample may be carry-over from other donors' samples.

CDR3 DNA: TGTGCCAGCAGCCCACAGCTAGCGGGATTCTACGAGCAGTACTTC. This sequence encodes CASSPQLAGFYEQYF. The rearrangement uses TRBV6-5 and TRBJ2-7; 9 bases align to TRBD2. CDR1 is MNHEY and CDR2 is SVGAGI in the germline V gene. The CDR3 has 15 residues. V shed 6 bases, J shed 3 bases, and the junction held 9 bases outside the gene matches.